This T cell receptor beta chain was found in a study of blood T cell repertoires in COVID-19. For the study at large: Specimens from acute and convalescent COVID-19 originated in the United States, Italy and Spain. In each case, the material was cDNA or gDNA derived from T cells, B-cell-depleted T cells, or PBMCs.

Under the authors' procedure: Estimated nucleated cell counts came from reference gene primer amplification. Libraries were prepared by immunoSEQ multiplex PCR; TCRdb keeps only in-frame clonotypes and omits some of them. The DNA gave D and trimming, while V, J and clone size come from that table. This sample has around 260,000 clones, with around 89% found just once. Sequencing input: peripheral blood. The clonotype originates from a man aged 30 to 45 with acute or convalescent COVID-19.

CDR3 sequence (DNA): TGTGCCAGCAACTTAGTGACAGGGGTTCAGCCCCAGCATTTT. Protein sequence: CASNLVTGVQPQHF. The chain is built from TRBV2 and TRBJ1-5; 8 positions match TRBD1. The CDR3 runs 14 residues. J gave up 6 bases and V 7 bases, and 8 bases lay outside the gene matches. The germline V gene has CDR1 SNHLY and CDR2 FYNNEI.